This T cell receptor (beta chain) was captured in a study of blood T cells in healthy people across ages. Study results and limitations: When one million T cells were used, diversity estimates were thought to be underestimates. PBMCs left unsorted prevented a conclusive naive versus antigen-experienced comparison.

Details on this clonotype: Its specificity is not known.

Ranging in age from about 6 to 100, the donors were healthy Caucasian individuals from Russia. Germline CDR1 and CDR2: DFQATT and SNEGSKA (reference sequence). The length of the CDR3 is 15 residues. V was clipped by 5 bases and J by 2 bases; unmatched bases: 7. Using a J-beta primer mix together with a sample-barcoded 5' primer, a second PCR was run for roughly 6 to 12 cycles. A minimum of 2.5 million CDR3-containing paired-end reads was obtained for each sample. TCRdb independently ran MiXCR on the 5' RACE reads; one entry per CDR3 protein. Of about 1,500,000 distinct CDR3 sequences listed, roughly 27% are singletons.

Specimen: blood. The rearrangement joins TRBV20-1 to TRBJ2-3; 10 bases map to TRBD1. This receptor was identified in a woman under 40 in good health. The CDR3 sequence is CSARIGTGDTDTQYF. CDR3 nucleotide sequence: TGCAGTGCTCGAATCGGGACAGGGGACACAGATACGCAGTATTTT.